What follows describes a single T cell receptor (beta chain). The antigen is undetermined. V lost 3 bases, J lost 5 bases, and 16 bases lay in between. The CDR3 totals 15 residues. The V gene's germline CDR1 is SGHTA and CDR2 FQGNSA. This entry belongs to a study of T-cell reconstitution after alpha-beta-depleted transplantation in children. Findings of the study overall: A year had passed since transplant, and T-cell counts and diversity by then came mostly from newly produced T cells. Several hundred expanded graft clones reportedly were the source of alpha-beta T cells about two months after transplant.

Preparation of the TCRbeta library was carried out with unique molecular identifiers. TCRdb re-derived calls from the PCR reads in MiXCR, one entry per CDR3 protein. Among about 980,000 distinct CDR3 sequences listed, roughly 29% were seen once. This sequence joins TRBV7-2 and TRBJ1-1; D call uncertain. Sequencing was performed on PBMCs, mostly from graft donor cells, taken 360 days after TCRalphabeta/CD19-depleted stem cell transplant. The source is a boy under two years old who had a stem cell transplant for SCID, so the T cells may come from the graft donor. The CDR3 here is CASSFNGVVRTEAFF. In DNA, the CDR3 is TGTGCCAGCAGCTTTAACGGAGTCGTGAGGACTGAAGCTTTCTTT.